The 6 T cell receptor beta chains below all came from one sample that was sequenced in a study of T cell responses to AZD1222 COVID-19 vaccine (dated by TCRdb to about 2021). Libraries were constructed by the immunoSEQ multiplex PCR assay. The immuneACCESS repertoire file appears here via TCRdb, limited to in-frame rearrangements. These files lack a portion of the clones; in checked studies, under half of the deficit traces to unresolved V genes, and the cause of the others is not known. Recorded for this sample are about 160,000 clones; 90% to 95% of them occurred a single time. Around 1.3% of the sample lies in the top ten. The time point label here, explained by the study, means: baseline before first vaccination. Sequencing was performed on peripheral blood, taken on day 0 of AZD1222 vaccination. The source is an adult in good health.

The CDR3 sequence is CASSSQGDQTEAFF. CDR3 coding DNA: TGTGCCAGCAGTTCGCAGGGGGATCAGACTGAAGCTTTCTTT. The rearrangement uses TRBV6-5 and TRBJ1-1; 7 bases map to TRBD1. The V gene's germline CDR1 is MNHEY and CDR2 SVGAGI. After removal of 4 bases from V and 5 bases from J, the junction contained 7 bases not matched to a gene. There are 14 residues in the CDR3.

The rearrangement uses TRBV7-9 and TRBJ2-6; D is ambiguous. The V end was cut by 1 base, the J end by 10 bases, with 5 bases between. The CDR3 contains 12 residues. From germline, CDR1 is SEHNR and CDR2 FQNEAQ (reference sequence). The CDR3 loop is CASSLGGNVLTF. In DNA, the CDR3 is TGTGCCAGCAGCTTAGGGGGAAACGTCCTGACTTTC.

CDR3: CASSEEFGKTQYF. The CDR3 region has the DNA TGTGCCAGCAGTGAAGAATTCGGGAAAACGCAGTATTTT. The chain couples TRBV2 to TRBJ2-3, with D perhaps TRBD2 (5 bases). The CDR3 consists of 13 residues. V dropped 1 base and J dropped 9 bases, with 11 bases sitting between them. CDR1 and CDR2 (germline): SNHLY, FYNNEI. Full variable domain (missing parts from reference TRBV2 and TRBJ2-3): EPEVTQTPSHQVTQMGQEVILRCVPISNHLYFYWYRQILGQKVEFLVSFYNNEISEKSEIFDDQFSVERPDGSNFTLKIRSTKLEDSAMYFCASSEEFGKTQYFGPGTRLTVL.

The chain's CDR3 is CASSQDRGTYNEQFF. CDR3 in DNA: TGCGCCAGCAGCCAAGACAGGGGGACCTACAATGAGCAGTTCTTC. V usage is TRBV4-3 and J usage is TRBJ2-1; 7 nucleotides align to TRBD1. This CDR3 spans 15 amino acids. V lost 0 bases and J lost 2; bases outside the gene matches: 1. The germline V gene has CDR1 LGHNA and CDR2 YSLEER.

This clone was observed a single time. CDR3 nucleotides: TGTGCCAGCAGCTATTCCTACGAGCAGTACGTC. Its translation is CASSYSYEQYV. The chain is built from TRBV11-2 and TRBJ2-7; D is unresolved. V lost 4 bases, J lost 1 base, and 2 bases lay in between. There are 11 residues in the CDR3. CDR1 SGHAT and CDR2 FQNNGV come from the germline V gene.

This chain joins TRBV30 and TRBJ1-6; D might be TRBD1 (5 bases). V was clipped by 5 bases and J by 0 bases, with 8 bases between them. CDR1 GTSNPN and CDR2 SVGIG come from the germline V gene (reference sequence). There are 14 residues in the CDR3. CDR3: CAWGGSSYNSPLHF. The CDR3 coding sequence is TGTGCCTGGGGGGGGAGCTCCTATAATTCACCCCTCCACTTT.